A single sample is the source of the 23 T cell receptor beta chains below, sequenced in a study of CD8+ T cells in alopecia areata (dated by TCRdb to the late 2010s). Library construction relied on the immunoSEQ multiplex PCR assay. To provide template for TCR sequencing, every sample had RNA extracted and reverse transcribed into cDNA. This immuneACCESS table, as held by TCRdb, lists in-frame sequences with V and J called but not all clones. Of the missing ones, under half trace to an unresolved V gene in checked studies; the others have no known cause. Present in this sample are 150,000 or so clones, approximately 45% of which were seen just once. The ten biggest clones cover around 6.8% of the sample. Material for sequencing was CD4+ T cells sorted from blood. All receptors derive from a human donor with alopecia areata.

The chain is built from TRBV6-5 and TRBJ1-2; D call uncertain. The V end was cut by 9 bases, the J end by 8 bases, with 16 bases between. This CDR3 spans 12 amino acids. Looked up from germline, CDR1 is MNHEY and CDR2 is SVGAGI. The CDR3 sequence is CASKGGSYGYTF. The CDR3 nucleotides read TGTGCCAGTAAGGGTGGGTCGTACGGCTACACCTTC.

V is TRBV29-1 and J is TRBJ2-5, with D perhaps TRBD2 (6 bases). The assigned J gene may be wrong: the sequence end matches TRBJ2-7 better. Looked up from germline, CDR1 is SQVTM and CDR2 is ANQGSEA. This CDR3 is built from 15 residues. In DNA form, the CDR3 reads TGCAGCGTTGAGCGACTGGGCCGGGGGTTCGACGAGCAGTACTTC. Protein sequence: CSVERLGRGFDEQYF.

The chain couples TRBV5-6 to TRBJ2-1; 7 bases agree with TRBD1. Trimming cost V 5 bases and J 0 bases; bases outside gene matches: 8. There are 16 residues in the CDR3. In germline, CDR1 is SGHDT, CDR2 YYEEEE. CDR3 bases: TGTGCCAGCAGACCTAAGGACAGGAGCTCCTACAATGAGCAGTTCTTC. This gives the protein CASRPKDRSSYNEQFF.

This clone has just a few counts. V is TRBV29-1 and J is TRBJ2-1; D is unresolved. This CDR3 has 15 amino acids. Trimming stripped 7 bases from V and 0 bases from J, with 16 bases between. The V gene's germline CDR1 is SQVTM and CDR2 ANQGSEA. This CDR3 reads CSARRQRNSYNEQFF. In DNA form, the CDR3 reads TGCAGCGCTCGAAGGCAGCGAAACTCCTACAATGAGCAGTTCTTC.

This chain links TRBV27 with TRBJ2-1, with 9 bases identical to TRBD1. This CDR3 is built from 15 residues. Germline trimming cut 3 bases from V and 6 bases from J; bases unmatched to any gene: 6. Germline loops: CDR1 MNHEY, CDR2 SMNVEV (reference sequence). CDR3 DNA: TGTGCCAGCAGTTTCCGGGACAGGGCTCCCAATGAGCAGTTCTTC. It codes for CASSFRDRAPNEQFF.

The rearrangement uses TRBV28 and TRBJ2-6; D is ambiguous. The germline V and J ends were trimmed by 1 base and 3 bases, with 13 bases remaining between them. CDR3 size: 17 residues. CDR1 MDHEN and CDR2 SYDVKM come from the germline V gene. The CDR3 DNA is TGTGCCAGCAGTTTATTAGGGAATTCATATGGGGCCAACGTCCTGACTTTC. This gives the protein CASSLLGNSYGANVLTF.

The chain uses TRBV7-3 and TRBJ1-2, with 7 bases identical to TRBD1. The CDR3 has 14 residues. J lost 5 bases, V lost 2 bases, and 5 bases had no gene match. Germline V gives CDR1 SGHTA, CDR2 FQGTGA. The CDR3 DNA reads as TGTGCCAGCAGCTTATCCCCAGGGGGGTATGGCTACACCTTC. It is translated as CASSLSPGGYGYTF.

The chain carries TRBV27 and TRBJ2-4; no clear D gene. The CDR3 consists of 14 residues. V lost 4 bases, J lost 0 bases, and 7 bases lay in between. Germline V lookup: CDR1 MNHEY, CDR2 SMNVEV (reference sequence). CDR3 sequence: CASSSRLAKNIQYF. CDR3 nucleotides: TGTGCCAGCAGTTCGAGGTTAGCCAAAAACATTCAGTACTTC.

This clone was detected only a few times. The chain recombines TRBV18 with TRBJ2-1; maybe TRBD1 (6 bases). The germline V gene has CDR1 KGHSH and CDR2 LQKENI. This CDR3 has 15 residues. Trimming took 2 bases from V and 6 from J, leaving 14 bases between them. The chain's CDR3 is CASSPGNRAGNEQFF. CDR3 sequence (DNA): TGTGCCAGCTCACCAGGCAACAGGGCGGGCAATGAGCAGTTCTTC.

J is TRBJ1-1 and V is TRBV12-5; TRBD1 matches at 7 bases. CDR1 is LGHNT and CDR2 is FRNRAP in the germline V gene. Unmatched junction bases numbered 9, after V lost 11 bases and J lost 3 bases. The CDR3 runs to 13 residues. The CDR3 sequence: CASGRGLDTEAFF. DNA of the CDR3: TGTGCTTCGGGTAGGGGGCTTGACACTGAAGCTTTCTTT.

The chain is built from TRBV18 and TRBJ1-2; TRBD1 is a possible D gene (6 bases). V was trimmed by 1 base and J by 7 bases, leaving 10 bases between them. The CDR3 has 13 amino acids. The V gene's germline CDR1 is KGHSH and CDR2 LQKENI. The CDR3 loop is CASSPRQEGGYTF. The DNA of the CDR3 is TGTGCCAGCTCACCACGACAGGAGGGTGGCTACACCTTC.

This clone was observed a few times. The chain uses TRBV23-1 and TRBJ2-4; D is undetermined. TRBV23-1 is filed as an ORF, its function uncertain. V lost 3 bases to trimming and J lost 6 bases, with 12 bases between them. The CDR3 totals 14 residues. CDR3 sequence (DNA): TGCGCCAGCAGTCACGGGCAGCGCCGAAACATTCAGTACTTC. This encodes CASSHGQRRNIQYF.

This clone was seen only a few times. V and J are TRBV29-1 and TRBJ2-1; 10 nucleotides match TRBD2. Trimming cost V 3 bases and J 7 bases; bases outside gene matches: 12. Germline CDR1 reads SQVTM; CDR2 reads ANQGSEA. The CDR3 length is 16 residues. Here the CDR3 DNA reads TGCAGCGTTGACGGTCGGACTAGCGGCTGGGGGAATGAGCAGTTCTTC. Its translation: CSVDGRTSGWGNEQFF.

This clone showed up just a few times. This sequence joins TRBV29-1 and TRBJ1-1; 8 bases are a match to TRBD1. This CDR3 is built from 15 residues. Germline-derived CDR1 and CDR2 are SQVTM and ANQGSEA. J gave up 1 base and V 6 bases, and 10 bases lay outside the gene matches. CDR3 sequence reads: CSVATGVIGNTEAFF. The DNA of the CDR3 is TGCAGCGTGGCGACAGGGGTGATTGGGAACACTGAAGCTTTCTTT.

This clone has a handful of counts. The chain couples TRBV5-1 to TRBJ2-4, with D hard to call. Germline V gives CDR1 SGHRS, CDR2 YFSETQ. The ends were cut back, 0 bases at V and 9 bases at J, with 13 bases in the middle. The CDR3 has 14 amino acids. Here the CDR3 reads CASSLAQGEGIQYF. CDR3 coding DNA: TGCGCCAGCAGCTTGGCCCAAGGAGAAGGCATTCAGTACTTC.

This chain links TRBV7-2 with TRBJ2-7; tentatively, D is TRBD1 (6 bases). V lost 5 bases and J lost 1, with 12 bases in between. Germline V CDR1 and CDR2: SGHTA, FQGNSA. The CDR3 runs 14 residues. The chain's CDR3 is CASSGRQASYEQYF. The DNA for the CDR3 is TGTGCCAGCAGCGGCCGACAGGCTTCCTACGAGCAGTACTTC.

The J gene is TRBJ2-1, the V gene TRBV19; tentative D call: TRBD1 (6 bases). In germline, CDR1 is LNHDA, CDR2 SQIVND (reference sequence). CDR3 size: 11 residues. V was pared by 3 bases and J by 15 bases, with 12 bases between. CDR3 sequence: CASSIQGRRFF. The DNA for the CDR3 is TGTGCCAGTAGTATCCAGGGGCGTCGGTTCTTC.

This clone was picked up a small number of times. V usage is TRBV29-1 and J usage is TRBJ2-5, with D hard to call. This CDR3 is built from 14 residues. Trimming removed 8 bases at V and 1 base at J, with 17 bases between. The germline gives CDR1 SQVTM, CDR2 ANQGSEA. Here the CDR3 reads CSTRKRISQETQYF. The CDR3 DNA reads TGCAGCACTCGAAAGAGGATCAGCCAAGAGACCCAGTACTTC.

This clone was seen once. The chain has TRBV30 and TRBJ2-3; 8 bases align to TRBD1. This CDR3 is 15 amino acids long. The trim removed 7 bases at V and 2 bases at J, leaving 11 bases unmatched. Per germline, CDR1 GTSNPN and CDR2 SVGIG (reference sequence). CDR3 coding DNA: TGTGCCTCCGACCCCGGACAGGGCCCCACAGATACGCAGTATTTT. Its translation is CASDPGQGPTDTQYF.

This clone was seen a handful of times. This chain uses TRBV7-9 with TRBJ2-5; D not certain. Trimming took off 2 bases at V and 0 bases at J, with 7 bases between the two ends. The CDR3 runs to 14 residues. Looked up from germline, CDR1 is SEHNR and CDR2 is FQNEAQ (reference sequence). The CDR3 region has the DNA TGTGCCAGCAGCTTAATGGCCAACCAAGAGACCCAGTACTTC. Translating it yields CASSLMANQETQYF.

Only a few counts were recorded for this clone. CDR3 DNA sequence: TGTGCCAGCACCGAAGGGGGAAGGGATGAAGCTTTCTTT. Encoded protein: CASTEGGRDEAFF. V and J are TRBV27 and TRBJ1-1, with a tentative D call TRBD1 (6 bases). CDR1 and CDR2 (germline): MNHEY, SMNVEV (reference sequence). The V and J ends lost 7 bases and 7 bases respectively, with 16 bases between them. The CDR3 is 13 residues long.

This clone was picked up one time. The J gene is TRBJ1-1, the V gene TRBV30; D remains unclear. Germline V gene data show CDR1 as GTSNPN and CDR2 as SVGIG (reference sequence). With 0 bases removed from V and 5 bases from J, the gap between germline ends came to 10 bases. This CDR3 spans 13 amino acids. The CDR3 DNA is TGTGCCTGGAGTGTTTGGAGGAGGACTGAAGCTTTCTTT. It is translated as CAWSVWRRTEAFF.

This clone has a handful of counts. The chain has TRBV28 and TRBJ1-6; no firm D call. CDR3 size: 15 residues. CDR1 and CDR2 from the germline V gene are MDHEN and SYDVKM. The V gene lost 4 bases and the J gene lost 9 bases, with 16 bases spanning the gap. This CDR3 reads CASSYRPRMGSPLHF. In nucleotides, the CDR3 is TGTGCCAGCAGTTATCGCCCAAGGATGGGTTCACCCCTCCACTTT. The complete variable domain, with remaining parts taken from reference TRBV28 and TRBJ1-6, reads DVKVTQSSRYLVKRTGEKVFLECVQDMDHENMFWYRQDPGLGLRLIYFSYDVKMKEKGDIPEGYSVSREKKERFSLILESASTNQTSMYLCASSYRPRMGSPLHFGNGTRLTVT.